This T cell receptor beta chain is from a study of long-term antiretroviral therapy in people with HIV. Study-level points and caveats: HIV repertoires covered narrower CDR3 length ranges than controls did.

Each donor had at least one pre-ART and at least two post-ART PBMC samples. Concerning this clone: The target antigen is unknown.

CDR3 length: 18 residues. The germline V and J ends were trimmed by 6 bases and 0 bases, with 24 bases remaining between them. Germline CDR1 SGHAT, CDR2 FQNNGV. They ran version v3.0 of the immunoSEQ assay at survey level. Method: immunoSEQ multiplex PCR; TCRdb's copy keeps in-frame clones and lacks some. The data contain approximately 21,000 clones, roughly 70% of them singletons. This sequence was found in a man younger than 35 with HIV. Sample: unsorted PBMCs, taken 0.5 years before starting antiretroviral therapy. The chain is built from TRBV11-2 and TRBJ2-7; D is possibly TRBD1 or TRBD2 (6 bases each). In nucleotides, the CDR3 is TGTGCCAGCAGAGAGAGGGACAAGGGGGGCCCCCTCTCCTACGAGCAGTACTTC. As protein: CASRERDKGGPLSYEQYF.